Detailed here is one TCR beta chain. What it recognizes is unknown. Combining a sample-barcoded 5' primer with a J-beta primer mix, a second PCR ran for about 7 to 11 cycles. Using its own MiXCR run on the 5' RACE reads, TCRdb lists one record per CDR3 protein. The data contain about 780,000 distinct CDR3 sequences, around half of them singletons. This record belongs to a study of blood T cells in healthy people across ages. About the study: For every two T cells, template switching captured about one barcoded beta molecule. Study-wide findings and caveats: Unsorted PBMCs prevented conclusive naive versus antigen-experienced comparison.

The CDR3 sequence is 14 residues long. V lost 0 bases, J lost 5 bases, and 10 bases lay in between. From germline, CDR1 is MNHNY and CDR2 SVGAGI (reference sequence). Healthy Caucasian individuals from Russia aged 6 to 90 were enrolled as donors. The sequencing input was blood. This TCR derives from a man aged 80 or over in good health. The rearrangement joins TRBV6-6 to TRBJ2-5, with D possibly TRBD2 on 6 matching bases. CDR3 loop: CASSYSKEGETQYF. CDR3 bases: TGTGCCAGCAGTTACTCCAAGGAGGGGGAGACCCAGTACTTC.